The entry below gives a single TCR beta chain sequence along with its context. The target antigen is unknown. 5'RACE with 10-nucleotide random UMIs generated the cDNA. TCRdb re-derived calls from the 5' RACE reads in MiXCR, one entry per CDR3 protein. Of some 83,000 distinct CDR3 sequences in the sample, 2% to 3% were seen once. This sample was included in a study of neurological immune-mediated disorders. Study information: Relapsing-remitting forms accounted for most of the roughly 35 multiple sclerosis patients and secondary progressive forms for 3.

Unsorted libraries used 2 million PBMCs kept at -80 degrees C. Study results and limitations: None of the CDR3 amino acid sequences in expanded clones turned up in more than one subject, which points to private repertoires in all groups.

The sequenced sample was PBMCs. This clonotype was obtained from a woman in her thirties with multiple sclerosis.

CDR3 DNA sequence: TGCAGTGCTAGCCCCGGCAGTAACAACTACGAGCAGTACTTC. Protein: CSASPGSNNYEQYF. The genes are TRBV20-1 and TRBJ2-7; no reliable D call. Germline CDR1 reads DFQATT; CDR2 reads SNEGSKA (reference sequence). The CDR3 contains 14 residues. V lost 3 bases, J lost 3 bases, and 15 bases lay in between.